This T cell receptor beta chain comes out of a study of T cell responses to AZD1222 COVID-19 vaccine. Profiling relied on immunoSEQ multiplex PCR, and the TCRdb table lists in-frame clones only, not all of them. The sample yields about 140,000 clones, 85% to 95% seen once. Regarding this clone: The antigen is not known.

Regarding the study as a whole: Repertoire samples came only from after the peak T cell response. There were mostly white British donors and more females than males, and clonal diversity was possibly underestimated.

Germline values: CDR1 LGHNT, CDR2 FRNRAP. The CDR3 is 14 amino acids. Trimming shortened V by 3 bases and J by 4 bases, and 12 bases separated the two germline ends. The chain uses TRBV12-5 and TRBJ1-2, with D hard to call. The TCR comes from an adult in good health. The specimen comprised peripheral blood, sampled on day 0 of MenACWY control vaccination. The CDR3 is CASGFRVSSYGYTF. In nucleotides, the CDR3 is TGTGCTAGTGGTTTCCGGGTCTCTAGCTATGGCTACACCTTC.